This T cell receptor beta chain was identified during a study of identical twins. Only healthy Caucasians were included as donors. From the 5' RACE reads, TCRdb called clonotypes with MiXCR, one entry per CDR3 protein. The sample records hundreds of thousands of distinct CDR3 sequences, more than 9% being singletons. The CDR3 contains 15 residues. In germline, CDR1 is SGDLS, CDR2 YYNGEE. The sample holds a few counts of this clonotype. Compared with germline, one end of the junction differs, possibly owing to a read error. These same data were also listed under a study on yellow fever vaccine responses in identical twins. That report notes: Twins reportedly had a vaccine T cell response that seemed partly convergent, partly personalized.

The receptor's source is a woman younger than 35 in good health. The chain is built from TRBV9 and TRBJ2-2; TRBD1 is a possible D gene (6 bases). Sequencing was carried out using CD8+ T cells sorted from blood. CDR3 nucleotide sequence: TGTGCCAGCAGCGTAAGGACAGACAACACCGGGGAGCTGCTTTTT. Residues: CASSVRTDNTGELLF.